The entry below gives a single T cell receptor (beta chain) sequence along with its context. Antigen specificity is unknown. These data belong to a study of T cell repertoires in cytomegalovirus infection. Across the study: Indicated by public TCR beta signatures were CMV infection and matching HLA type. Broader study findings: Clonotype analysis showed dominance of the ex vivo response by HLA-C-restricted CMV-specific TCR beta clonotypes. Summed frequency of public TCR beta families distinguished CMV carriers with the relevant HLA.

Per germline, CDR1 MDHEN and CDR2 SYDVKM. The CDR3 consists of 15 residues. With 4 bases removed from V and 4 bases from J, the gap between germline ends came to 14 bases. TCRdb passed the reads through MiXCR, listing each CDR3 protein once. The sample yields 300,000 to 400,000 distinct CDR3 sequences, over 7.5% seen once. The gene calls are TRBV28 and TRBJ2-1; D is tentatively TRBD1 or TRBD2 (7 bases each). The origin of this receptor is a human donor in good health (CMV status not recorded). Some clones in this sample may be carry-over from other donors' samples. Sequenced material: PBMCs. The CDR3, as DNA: TGTGCCAGCAGTTCAGGGGGGGGACTTTACAATGAGCAGTTCTTC. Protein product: CASSSGGGLYNEQFF.